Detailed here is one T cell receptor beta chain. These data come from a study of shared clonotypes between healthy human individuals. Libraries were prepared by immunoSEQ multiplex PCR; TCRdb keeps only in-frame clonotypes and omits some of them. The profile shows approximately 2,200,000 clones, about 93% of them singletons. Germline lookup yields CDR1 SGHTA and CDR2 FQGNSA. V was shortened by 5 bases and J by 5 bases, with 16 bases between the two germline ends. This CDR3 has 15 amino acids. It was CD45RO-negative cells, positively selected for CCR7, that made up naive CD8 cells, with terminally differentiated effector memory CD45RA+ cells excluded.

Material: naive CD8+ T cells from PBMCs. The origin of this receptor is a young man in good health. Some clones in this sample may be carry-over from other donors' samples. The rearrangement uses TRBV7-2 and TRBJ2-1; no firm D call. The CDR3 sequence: CASSTGPSFHNEQFF. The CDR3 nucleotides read TGTGCCAGCAGCACCGGGCCAAGCTTCCACAATGAGCAGTTCTTC.